The subject of this entry is one T cell receptor beta chain. Its antigen remains unidentified. From the 5' RACE reads, TCRdb called clonotypes with MiXCR, one entry per CDR3 protein. The repertoire holds under 850,000 distinct CDR3 sequences, with around 20% as singletons. These data belong to a study of CD8 T cells in ankylosing spondylitis. Study-level results: Blood from ankylosing spondylitis patients appeared to carry a characteristic roughly 8-variant TCR beta motif. Matched synovial fluid from ankylosing spondylitis patients was reported to be enriched for disease-linked clones.

The CDR3 is 13 amino acids. Trimming cost V 3 bases and J 5 bases, with 10 bases left between them. Germline V gene data show CDR1 as LGHDT and CDR2 as YNNKEL (reference sequence). The TCR originated in a male donor with ankylosing spondylitis. The sample was blood, either unsorted or a sorted T cell fraction (not recorded which). The genes are TRBV3-1 and TRBJ1-1, with no clear D. The CDR3 DNA reads TGTGCCAGCAGCCATCTGGGGAGGACTGAAGCTTTCTTT. It encodes CASSHLGRTEAFF.